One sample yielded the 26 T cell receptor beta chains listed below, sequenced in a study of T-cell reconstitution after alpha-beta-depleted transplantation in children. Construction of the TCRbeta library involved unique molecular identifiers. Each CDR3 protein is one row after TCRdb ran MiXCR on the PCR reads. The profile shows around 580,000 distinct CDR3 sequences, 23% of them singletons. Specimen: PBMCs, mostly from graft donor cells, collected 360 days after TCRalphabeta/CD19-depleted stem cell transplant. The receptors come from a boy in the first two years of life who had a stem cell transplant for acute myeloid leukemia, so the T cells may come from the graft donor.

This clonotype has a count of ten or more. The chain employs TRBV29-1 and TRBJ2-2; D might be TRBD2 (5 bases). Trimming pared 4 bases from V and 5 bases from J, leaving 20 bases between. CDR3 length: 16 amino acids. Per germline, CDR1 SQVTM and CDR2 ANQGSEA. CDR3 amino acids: CSVVFSPGTGTGELFF. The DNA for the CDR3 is TGCAGCGTTGTCTTTTCTCCGGGAACGGGGACCGGGGAGCTGTTTTTT.

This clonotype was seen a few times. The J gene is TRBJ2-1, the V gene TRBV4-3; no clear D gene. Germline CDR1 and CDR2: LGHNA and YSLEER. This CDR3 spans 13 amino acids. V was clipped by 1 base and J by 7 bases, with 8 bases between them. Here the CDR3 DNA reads TGCGCCAGCAGCCAAGGGCTAGTGAATGAGCAGTTCTTC. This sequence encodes CASSQGLVNEQFF.

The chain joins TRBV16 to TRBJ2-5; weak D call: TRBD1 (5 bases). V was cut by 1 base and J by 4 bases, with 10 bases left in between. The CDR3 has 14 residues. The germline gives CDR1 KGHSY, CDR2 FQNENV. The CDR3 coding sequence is TGTGCCAGCAGCCAATTAAACCAGGGAGAGACCCAGTACTTC. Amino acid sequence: CASSQLNQGETQYF. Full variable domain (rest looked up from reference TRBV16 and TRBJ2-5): GEEVAQTPKHLVRGEGQKAKLYCAPIKGHSYVFWYQQVLKNEFKFLISFQNENVFDETGMPKERFSAKCLPNSPCSLEIQATKLEDSAVYFCASSQLNQGETQYFGPGTRLLVL.

CDR3 coding DNA: TGTGCCATCAGCGGGGGGTTGAACACTGAAGCTTTCTTT. Residues: CAISGGLNTEAFF. This chain links TRBV10-3 with TRBJ1-1; perhaps TRBD1 as D (5 bases). Trimming took 6 bases from V and 0 from J, leaving 8 bases between them. The CDR3 totals 13 residues. Germline CDR1 ENHRY, CDR2 SYGVKD.

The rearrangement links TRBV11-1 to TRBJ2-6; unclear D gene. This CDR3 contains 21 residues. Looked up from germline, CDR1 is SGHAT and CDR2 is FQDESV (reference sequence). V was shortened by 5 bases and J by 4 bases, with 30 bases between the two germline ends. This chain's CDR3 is CASSPRAIFAPPGSGANVLTF. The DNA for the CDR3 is TGTGCCAGCAGCCCCCGGGCCATCTTCGCCCCACCTGGGTCCGGGGCCAACGTCCTGACTTTC. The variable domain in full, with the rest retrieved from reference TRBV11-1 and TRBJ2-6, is EAEVAQSPRYKITEKSQAVAFWCDPISGHATLYWYRQILGQGPELLVQFQDESVVDDSQLPKDRFSAERLKGVDSTLKIQPAELGDSAMYLCASSPRAIFAPPGSGANVLTFGAGSRLTVL.

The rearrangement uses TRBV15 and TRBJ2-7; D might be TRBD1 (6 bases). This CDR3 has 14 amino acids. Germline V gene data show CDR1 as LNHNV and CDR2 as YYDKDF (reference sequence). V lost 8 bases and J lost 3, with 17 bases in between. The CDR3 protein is CATYGTSRNYEQYF. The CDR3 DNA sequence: TGTGCCACCTACGGGACATCAAGAAACTACGAGCAGTACTTC.

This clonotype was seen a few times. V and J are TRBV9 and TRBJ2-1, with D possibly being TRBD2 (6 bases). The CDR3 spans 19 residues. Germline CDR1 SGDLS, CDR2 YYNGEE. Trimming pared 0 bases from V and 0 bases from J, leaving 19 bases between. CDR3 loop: CASSVGGGERSSSYNEQFF. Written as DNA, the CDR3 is TGTGCCAGCAGCGTAGGGGGCGGGGAAAGATCTAGCTCCTACAATGAGCAGTTCTTC.

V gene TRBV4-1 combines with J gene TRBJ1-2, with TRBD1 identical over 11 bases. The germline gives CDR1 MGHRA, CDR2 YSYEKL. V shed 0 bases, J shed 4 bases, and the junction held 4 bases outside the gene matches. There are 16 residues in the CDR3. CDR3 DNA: TGCGCCAGCAGCCAAGATCAAGGGACAGGGGGCTATGGCTACACCTTC. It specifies CASSQDQGTGGYGYTF.

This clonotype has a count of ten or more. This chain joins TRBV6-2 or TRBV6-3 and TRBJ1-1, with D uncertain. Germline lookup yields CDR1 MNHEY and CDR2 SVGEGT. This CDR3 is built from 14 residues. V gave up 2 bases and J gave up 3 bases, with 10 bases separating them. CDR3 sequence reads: CASSYPGRDTEAFF. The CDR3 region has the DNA TGTGCCAGCAGTTACCCCGGTAGGGACACTGAAGCTTTCTTT.

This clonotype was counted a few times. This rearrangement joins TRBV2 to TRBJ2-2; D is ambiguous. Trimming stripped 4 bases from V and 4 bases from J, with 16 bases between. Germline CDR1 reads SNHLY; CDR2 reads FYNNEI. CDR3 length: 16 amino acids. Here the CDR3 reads CASSGTTGGVTGELFF. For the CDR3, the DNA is TGTGCCAGCAGTGGAACGACCGGTGGAGTCACCGGGGAGCTGTTTTTT.

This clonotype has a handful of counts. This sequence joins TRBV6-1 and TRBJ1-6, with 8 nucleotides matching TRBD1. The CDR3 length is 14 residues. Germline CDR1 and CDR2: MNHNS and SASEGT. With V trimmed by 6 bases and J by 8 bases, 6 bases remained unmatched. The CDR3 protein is CASRPRGPDSPLHF. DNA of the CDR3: TGTGCCAGCAGACCCAGGGGGCCTGATTCACCCCTCCACTTT.

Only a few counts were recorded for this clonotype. DNA of the CDR3: TGTGCCAGCAGCCCCCAGCAGGAGAACACTGAAGCTTTCTTT. Translated, it gives CASSPQQENTEAFF. The gene calls are TRBV9 and TRBJ1-1; D gene uncertain. CDR3 length: 14 amino acids. V gave up 4 bases and J gave up 1 base, with 11 bases separating them. Germline V gives CDR1 SGDLS, CDR2 YYNGEE.

CDR3 DNA sequence: TGTGCCAGCAGCTTAGGGTTTAGTCGTCGCTATGGCTACACCTTC. Encoded protein: CASSLGFSRRYGYTF. The chain uses TRBV7-2 and TRBJ1-2; D remains unclear. Looked up from germline, CDR1 is SGHTA and CDR2 is FQGNSA. The V end lost 1 base, the J end lost 4 bases, and 13 bases lay between the germline ends. The CDR3 loop spans 15 amino acids.

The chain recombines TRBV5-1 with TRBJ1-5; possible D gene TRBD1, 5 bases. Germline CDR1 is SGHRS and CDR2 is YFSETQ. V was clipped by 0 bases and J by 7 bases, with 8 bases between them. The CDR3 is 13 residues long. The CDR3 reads CASSLESGQPQHF. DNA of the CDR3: TGCGCCAGCAGCTTGGAGTCAGGGCAGCCCCAGCATTTT.

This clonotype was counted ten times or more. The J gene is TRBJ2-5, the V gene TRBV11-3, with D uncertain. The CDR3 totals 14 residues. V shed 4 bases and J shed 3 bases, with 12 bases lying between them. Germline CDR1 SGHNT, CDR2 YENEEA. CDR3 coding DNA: TGTGCCAGCAGCTCCCCCGGGCACGAAGAGACCCAGTACTTC. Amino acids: CASSSPGHEETQYF. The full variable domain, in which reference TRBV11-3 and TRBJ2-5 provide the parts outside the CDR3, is EAGVVQSPRYKIIEKKQPVAFWCNPISGHNTLYWYLQNLGQGPELLIRYENEEAVDDSQLPKDRFSAERLKGVDSTLKIQPAELGDSAVYLCASSSPGHEETQYFGPGTRLLVL.

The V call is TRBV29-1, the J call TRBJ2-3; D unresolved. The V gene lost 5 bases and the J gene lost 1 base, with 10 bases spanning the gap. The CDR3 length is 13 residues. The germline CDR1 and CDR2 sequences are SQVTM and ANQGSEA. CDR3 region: CSVHLYGTDTQYF. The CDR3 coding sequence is TGCAGCGTTCACCTATATGGCACAGATACGCAGTATTTT.

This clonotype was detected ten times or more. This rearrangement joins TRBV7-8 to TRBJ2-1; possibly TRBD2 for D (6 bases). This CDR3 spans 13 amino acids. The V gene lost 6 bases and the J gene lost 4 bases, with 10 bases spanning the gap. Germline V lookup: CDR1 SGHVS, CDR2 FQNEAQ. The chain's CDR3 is CASRTRNYNEQFF. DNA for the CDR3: TGTGCCAGCAGGACTAGGAATTACAATGAGCAGTTCTTC.

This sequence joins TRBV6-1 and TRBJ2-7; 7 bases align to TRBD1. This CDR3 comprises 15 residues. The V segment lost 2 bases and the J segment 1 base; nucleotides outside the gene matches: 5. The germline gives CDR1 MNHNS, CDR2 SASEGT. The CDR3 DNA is TGTGCCAGCAGTGAAATGGGACAGAGTTCCTACGAGCAGTACGTC. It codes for CASSEMGQSSYEQYV.

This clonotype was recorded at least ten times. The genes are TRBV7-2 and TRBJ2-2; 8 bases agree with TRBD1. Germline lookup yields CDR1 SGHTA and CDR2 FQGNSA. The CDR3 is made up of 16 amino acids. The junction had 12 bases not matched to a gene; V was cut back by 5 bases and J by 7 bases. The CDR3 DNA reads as TGTGCCAGCAGCCTCCGATCGACAGGGGCAATCGGGGAGCTGTTTTTT. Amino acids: CASSLRSTGAIGELFF.

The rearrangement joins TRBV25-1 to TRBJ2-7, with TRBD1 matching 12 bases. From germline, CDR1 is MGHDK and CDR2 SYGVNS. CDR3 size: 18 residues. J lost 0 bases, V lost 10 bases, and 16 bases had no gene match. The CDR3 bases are TGTGCCATGGGCCCCGGGACAGGGGGCTACCCGAGCTCCTACGAGCAGTACTTC. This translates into CAMGPGTGGYPSSYEQYF.

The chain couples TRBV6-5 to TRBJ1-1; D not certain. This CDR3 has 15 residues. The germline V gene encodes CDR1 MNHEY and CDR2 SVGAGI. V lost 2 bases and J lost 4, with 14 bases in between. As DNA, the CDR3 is TGTGCCAGCAGTTACCACATGCGTGGTCCCACTGAAGCTTTCTTT. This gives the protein CASSYHMRGPTEAFF.

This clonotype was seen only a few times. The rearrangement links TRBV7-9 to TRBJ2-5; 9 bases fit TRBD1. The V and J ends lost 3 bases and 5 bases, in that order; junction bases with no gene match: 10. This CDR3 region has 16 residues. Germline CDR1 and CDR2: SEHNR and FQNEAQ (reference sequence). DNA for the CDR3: TGTGCCAGCAGCTTCGGACAGGGGAGGCCCATCGAGACCCAGTACTTC. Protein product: CASSFGQGRPIETQYF.

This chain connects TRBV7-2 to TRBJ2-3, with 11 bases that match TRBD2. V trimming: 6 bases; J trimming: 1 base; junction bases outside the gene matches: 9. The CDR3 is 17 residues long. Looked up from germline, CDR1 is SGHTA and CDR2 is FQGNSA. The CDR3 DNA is TGTGCCAGCAGTCACGACCTTAGCGGGGGGGGCACAGATACGCAGTATTTT. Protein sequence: CASSHDLSGGGTDTQYF.

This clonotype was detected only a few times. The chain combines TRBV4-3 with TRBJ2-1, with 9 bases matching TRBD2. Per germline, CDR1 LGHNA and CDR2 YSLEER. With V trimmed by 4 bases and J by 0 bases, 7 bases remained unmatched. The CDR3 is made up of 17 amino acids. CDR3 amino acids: CASSPLAGTYSYNEQFF. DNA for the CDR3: TGCGCCAGCAGCCCGCTAGCGGGGACCTACTCCTACAATGAGCAGTTCTTC.

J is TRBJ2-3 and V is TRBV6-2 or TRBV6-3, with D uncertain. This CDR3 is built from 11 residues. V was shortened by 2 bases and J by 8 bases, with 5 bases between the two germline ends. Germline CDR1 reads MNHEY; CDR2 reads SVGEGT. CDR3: CASSYRATQYF. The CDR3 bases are TGTGCCAGCAGTTACCGCGCTACGCAGTATTTT.

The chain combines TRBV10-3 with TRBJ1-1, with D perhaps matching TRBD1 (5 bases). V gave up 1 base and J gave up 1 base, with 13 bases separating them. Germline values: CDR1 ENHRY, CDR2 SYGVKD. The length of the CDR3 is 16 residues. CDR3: CAISEWGRGKNTEAFF. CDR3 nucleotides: TGTGCCATCAGTGAGTGGGGGAGGGGTAAGAACACTGAAGCTTTCTTT.